These T cell receptor beta chains were read from a single sample in a study of blood T cells in healthy people across ages. One entry per CDR3 protein results from TCRdb running MiXCR on the 5' RACE reads. The sample includes nearly 1 million distinct CDR3 sequences, just over 50% of them seen just once. Source material: blood. The receptors come from a woman aged 60 to 75 in good health. CDR3s include the opening cysteine and the closing phenylalanine or tryptophan. A D gene is named only where the DNA matches it firmly. Size values are once, few and many counts, or a class for expanded clones, and some rows have none.

v_call: TRBV29-1; clone_size: few; d_call: TRBD2; j_call: TRBJ2-7; cdr3_nt: TGCAGCGTTGAACCCCGACTCAGCGGGAGGTCCTACGAGCAGTACTTC; cdr3_aa: CSVEPRLSGRSYEQYF
v_call: TRBV29-1; clone_size: few; d_call: TRBD2; j_call: TRBJ2-5; cdr3_nt: TGCAGCGTTGAAGGGGAGGAACTAGCGGGAGTTGGTAACTCCTACAATGAGCAGTACTTC; cdr3_aa: CSVEGEELAGVGNSYNEQYF
v_call: TRBV5-1; clone_size: NA; d_call: NA; j_call: TRBJ2-3; cdr3_nt: TGCGCCAGCAGCTTGCTGAGGGTGGCAGATACGCAGTATTTT; cdr3_aa: CASSLLRVADTQYF
v_call: TRBV9; clone_size: many; d_call: TRBD2; j_call: TRBJ2-5; cdr3_nt: TGTGCCAGCAGCACTAGCGGCCAGAGGGAGACCCAGTACTTC; cdr3_aa: CASSTSGQRETQYF
v_call: TRBV29-1; clone_size: few; d_call: TRBD1; j_call: TRBJ1-4; cdr3_nt: TGCAGCGCCAGCGGGACAGGAGATGAAAAACTGTTTTTT; cdr3_aa: CSASGTGDEKLFF
v_call: TRBV2; clone_size: few; d_call: TRBD2; j_call: TRBJ2-3; cdr3_nt: TGTGCCAGCAGTGAAGCTCGGGCTAGCGGCCGCACAGATACGCAGTATTTT; cdr3_aa: CASSEARASGRTDTQYF
v_call: TRBV6-5; clone_size: NA; d_call: NA; j_call: TRBJ1-1; cdr3_nt: TGTGCCAGCAGGACTATAGGGACGACTGAAGCTTTCTTT; cdr3_aa: CASRTIGTTEAFF
v_call: TRBV9; clone_size: NA; d_call: NA; j_call: TRBJ2-5; cdr3_nt: TGTGCCAGCAGCGGACAACGGGAGACCCAGTACTTC; cdr3_aa: CASSGQRETQYF
v_call: TRBV6-2/TRBV6-3; clone_size: NA; d_call: NA; j_call: TRBJ1-1; cdr3_nt: TGTGCCAGCAGTTACAGATACTACACTGAAGCTTTCTTT; cdr3_aa: CASSYRYYTEAFF
v_call: TRBV4-2; clone_size: NA; d_call: NA; j_call: TRBJ2-1; cdr3_nt: TGTGCCAGCAGCCAACTACACAGGGACCAAAACAATGAGCAGTTCTTC; cdr3_aa: CASSQLHRDQNNEQFF
v_call: TRBV7-8; clone_size: NA; d_call: NA; j_call: TRBJ2-5; cdr3_nt: TGTGCCAGCAGCACAGGCCTTTTCCAAGAGACCCAGTACTTC; cdr3_aa: CASSTGLFQETQYF
v_call: TRBV5-1; clone_size: few; d_call: NA; j_call: TRBJ2-5; cdr3_nt: TGCGCCAGCAGCTTGGTGACACAGGTGTTCCAAGAGACCCAGTACTTC; cdr3_aa: CASSLVTQVFQETQYF
v_call: TRBV7-2; clone_size: few; d_call: NA; j_call: TRBJ1-2; cdr3_nt: TGTGCCAGCAGCTTAGCGCTGTATGGCTACACCTTC; cdr3_aa: CASSLALYGYTF
v_call: TRBV6-1; clone_size: NA; d_call: NA; j_call: TRBJ1-5; cdr3_nt: TGTGCCAGCAGTCCTGAATATAGTCAGCCCCAGCATTTT; cdr3_aa: CASSPEYSQPQHF
v_call: TRBV20-1; clone_size: few; d_call: TRBD1; j_call: TRBJ2-7; cdr3_nt: TGCAGTGCTAGAGATCAGTATTGGGACAGGAGGTCTGACGAGCAGTACTTC; cdr3_aa: CSARDQYWDRRSDEQYF
v_call: TRBV20-1; clone_size: NA; d_call: NA; j_call: TRBJ1-2; cdr3_nt: TGCAGTGCTGGGGAACAGACAAACTATGGCTACACCTTC; cdr3_aa: CSAGEQTNYGYTF
v_call: TRBV7-2; clone_size: few; d_call: TRBD2; j_call: TRBJ2-1; cdr3_nt: TGTGCCAGCAAGAGACTAGCGGGACGCAATGAGCAGTTCTTC; cdr3_aa: CASKRLAGRNEQFF
v_call: TRBV11-1; clone_size: NA; d_call: NA; j_call: TRBJ2-3; cdr3_nt: TGTGCCAGCAGACTCAACAGTAGCACGCAGTATTTT; cdr3_aa: CASRLNSSTQYF
v_call: TRBV6-5; clone_size: NA; d_call: TRBD1; j_call: TRBJ2-7; cdr3_nt: TGTGCCAGCAGTTACCCAGGGGGACCCTACGAGCAGTACTTC; cdr3_aa: CASSYPGGPYEQYF
v_call: TRBV12-3/TRBV12-4; clone_size: few; d_call: NA; j_call: TRBJ1-6; cdr3_nt: TGTGCCAGCAGTTCGGGGGGGTTTGCACCCCTCCACTTT; cdr3_aa: CASSSGGFAPLHF
v_call: TRBV19; clone_size: NA; d_call: TRBD2; j_call: TRBJ2-7; cdr3_nt: TGTGCCAGTAGTCGCGGACTAGGGAGCCACGAGCAGTACTTC; cdr3_aa: CASSRGLGSHEQYF
v_call: TRBV20-1; clone_size: NA; d_call: NA; j_call: TRBJ2-4; cdr3_nt: TGCAGTGCTAGAATCCCCGGGCTAGACATTCAGTACTTC; cdr3_aa: CSARIPGLDIQYF
v_call: TRBV7-2; clone_size: NA; d_call: TRBD1; j_call: TRBJ2-2; cdr3_nt: TGTGCCGGCAGCTTAGAGGGGGCAGAGGCCGGGGAGCTGTTTTTT; cdr3_aa: CAGSLEGAEAGELFF
v_call: TRBV28; clone_size: few; d_call: NA; j_call: TRBJ1-2; cdr3_nt: TGTGCCAGCAGTTTAAGGGAGGGGTATAACTATGGCTACACCTTC; cdr3_aa: CASSLREGYNYGYTF
v_call: TRBV15; clone_size: few; d_call: NA; j_call: TRBJ2-7; cdr3_nt: TGTGCCACCAGCAGGGCAGGGACGGTTCCCTACGAGCAGTACTTC; cdr3_aa: CATSRAGTVPYEQYF
v_call: TRBV7-9; clone_size: few; d_call: NA; j_call: TRBJ2-1; cdr3_nt: TGTGCCAGCAGCTTAGGATCCGGGACAATATCCTACAATGAGCAGTTCTTC; cdr3_aa: CASSLGSGTISYNEQFF
v_call: TRBV7-6; clone_size: NA; d_call: NA; j_call: TRBJ2-7; cdr3_nt: TGTGCCAGCAGCTCCCAACCACTCGACGAGCAGTACTTC; cdr3_aa: CASSSQPLDEQYF
v_call: TRBV3-1; clone_size: NA; d_call: TRBD1; j_call: TRBJ2-3; cdr3_nt: TGTGCCAGCAGCCAAGAGAGTACAGGGGCTACAGATACGCAGTATTTT; cdr3_aa: CASSQESTGATDTQYF
v_call: TRBV3-1; clone_size: NA; d_call: NA; j_call: TRBJ2-5; cdr3_nt: TGTGTCAGCAGCCAAGGACCGAAAGAGACCCAGTACTTC; cdr3_aa: CVSSQGPKETQYF
v_call: TRBV20-1; clone_size: few; d_call: TRBD2; j_call: TRBJ2-3; cdr3_nt: TGCAGTGCTAGTGGCCTAGCGGGAGTCCCAGATACGCAGTATTTT; cdr3_aa: CSASGLAGVPDTQYF
v_call: TRBV7-2; clone_size: NA; d_call: NA; j_call: TRBJ2-5; cdr3_nt: TGTGCCAGCAGCTTAGCGGGAAGGGGCTCGGAGACCCAGTACTTC; cdr3_aa: CASSLAGRGSETQYF
v_call: TRBV15; clone_size: NA; d_call: NA; j_call: TRBJ2-3; cdr3_nt: TGTGCCACCAGCAGAGACGGCAGGGCGGCCACAGATACGCAGTATTTT; cdr3_aa: CATSRDGRAATDTQYF
v_call: TRBV18; clone_size: many; d_call: TRBD2; j_call: TRBJ2-3; cdr3_nt: TGTGCCAGCTCTCGAGACAGGGTCGGACTAGCGGTTACAGATACGCAGTATTTT; cdr3_aa: CASSRDRVGLAVTDTQYF
v_call: TRBV5-1; clone_size: few; d_call: NA; j_call: TRBJ2-7; cdr3_nt: TGCGCCAGCGCACCACGTCGACTGGAAGTCCTGGAGCAGTACTTC; cdr3_aa: CASAPRRLEVLEQYF
v_call: TRBV6-2/TRBV6-3; clone_size: few; d_call: TRBD1; j_call: TRBJ1-5; cdr3_nt: TGTGCCAGCAGTTATGAGGACAGGGGGCTTATATGGAGCAATCAGCCCCAGCATTTT; cdr3_aa: CASSYEDRGLIWSNQPQHF
v_call: TRBV28; clone_size: few; d_call: NA; j_call: TRBJ2-3; cdr3_nt: TGTGCCAGCAGTATCCTTTTGGATACGCAGTATTTT; cdr3_aa: CASSILLDTQYF
v_call: TRBV4-2; clone_size: few; d_call: TRBD2; j_call: TRBJ2-7; cdr3_nt: TGTGCCAGCAGCCTAACTAGCGTACCCGGCTCCTACGAGCAGTACTTC; cdr3_aa: CASSLTSVPGSYEQYF
v_call: TRBV12-3/TRBV12-4; clone_size: NA; d_call: NA; j_call: TRBJ2-7; cdr3_nt: TGTGCCAGCAGTTTAACGAGAGGGGTCTACGAGCAGTACTTC; cdr3_aa: CASSLTRGVYEQYF
v_call: TRBV30; clone_size: NA; d_call: NA; j_call: TRBJ2-3; cdr3_nt: TGTGCCTGGAGAGAAGGGTTCACAGATACGCAGTATTTT; cdr3_aa: CAWREGFTDTQYF
v_call: TRBV10-3; clone_size: NA; d_call: NA; j_call: TRBJ2-1; cdr3_nt: TGTGCCATCAGTTACCTAGCGAATGAGCAGTTCTTC; cdr3_aa: CAISYLANEQFF
v_call: TRBV27; clone_size: few; d_call: TRBD1; j_call: TRBJ2-5; cdr3_nt: TGTGCCAGCAGTTTGGGGGCGACAGGGCGCGGACAGACCCAGTACTTC; cdr3_aa: CASSLGATGRGQTQYF
v_call: TRBV12-3/TRBV12-4; clone_size: few; d_call: NA; j_call: TRBJ2-7; cdr3_nt: TGTGCCAGCAGCCCTAGGCAAGAGCAGTACTTC; cdr3_aa: CASSPRQEQYF
v_call: TRBV10-3; clone_size: NA; d_call: TRBD2; j_call: TRBJ2-5; cdr3_nt: TGTGCCATCAGTGAGTCGATAGCGGGAAGGCGAGAGACCCAGTACTTC; cdr3_aa: CAISESIAGRRETQYF
v_call: TRBV9; clone_size: NA; d_call: TRBD1; j_call: TRBJ1-4; cdr3_nt: TGTGCCAGCAGCCCCCGGGACAGCTACAATGAAAAACTGTTTTTT; cdr3_aa: CASSPRDSYNEKLFF
v_call: TRBV9; clone_size: NA; d_call: NA; j_call: TRBJ2-5; cdr3_nt: TGTGCCAGCAGCGCCGACAGCCACCAAGAGACCCAGTACTTC; cdr3_aa: CASSADSHQETQYF
v_call: TRBV6-6; clone_size: NA; d_call: NA; j_call: TRBJ2-1; cdr3_nt: TGTGCCAGTATGACTAGCTCCTACAATGAGCAGTTCTTC; cdr3_aa: CASMTSSYNEQFF
v_call: TRBV7-2; clone_size: once; d_call: TRBD2; j_call: TRBJ2-7; cdr3_nt: TGTGCCAGCAGCTTGACTAGCGGGAGGGCTCCAGGTGACTACGAGCAGTACTTC; cdr3_aa: CASSLTSGRAPGDYEQYF
v_call: TRBV7-9; clone_size: NA; d_call: NA; j_call: TRBJ1-1; cdr3_nt: TGTGCCAGCAGCCCTGCCAAGACAGGACTCATGAACACTGAAGCTTTCTTT; cdr3_aa: CASSPAKTGLMNTEAFF
v_call: TRBV7-3; clone_size: few; d_call: TRBD2; j_call: TRBJ2-2; cdr3_nt: TGTGCCAGCAGCTTAACGTGGGGCGGGAGGACGAACACCGGGGAGCTGTTTTTT; cdr3_aa: CASSLTWGGRTNTGELFF
v_call: TRBV12-3/TRBV12-4; clone_size: NA; d_call: TRBD2; j_call: TRBJ2-5; cdr3_nt: TGTGCCAGCAGTTTTAGCGGGAGGGGGAAAGAGACCCAGTACTTC; cdr3_aa: CASSFSGRGKETQYF
v_call: TRBV4-1; clone_size: NA; d_call: NA; j_call: TRBJ2-7; cdr3_nt: TGCGCCAGCAGCCAAAGGGACACTTTCGCCCCCTACGAGCAGTACTTC; cdr3_aa: CASSQRDTFAPYEQYF
v_call: TRBV20-1; clone_size: few; d_call: NA; j_call: TRBJ2-1; cdr3_nt: TGCAGTGCTTATATCACAGGGAAGGGCTCCTACAATGAGCAGTTCTTC; cdr3_aa: CSAYITGKGSYNEQFF
v_call: TRBV7-2; clone_size: NA; d_call: NA; j_call: TRBJ1-1; cdr3_nt: TGTGCCAGCAGCTTGGGAGGGGCGTTCATGAACACTGAAGCTTTCTTT; cdr3_aa: CASSLGGAFMNTEAFF
v_call: TRBV5-1; clone_size: NA; d_call: TRBD2; j_call: TRBJ2-7; cdr3_nt: TGCGCCAGCAGCTTGGCAGCGGGATACTCCTCCTACGAGCAGTACTTC; cdr3_aa: CASSLAAGYSSYEQYF